The next 5 T cell receptor beta chains were all read from a single sample in a study of blood T cells in healthy people across ages. Primers used in a second PCR of about 6 to 11 cycles were a sample-barcoded 5' primer and a J-beta primer mix. TCRdb re-derived calls from the 5' RACE reads in MiXCR, one entry per CDR3 protein. The table lists around 1,000,000 distinct CDR3 sequences, about 23% of them singletons, with around 0.75% in the top ten. These data were also reused for a study on T cells of mothers and their children.

Material: blood. The receptors shown here come from a girl aged 2 to 10 in good health.

This clonotype was seen a handful of times. The chain is built from TRBV5-1 and TRBJ2-1, with unresolved D. CDR3 size: 12 residues. Trimming stripped 3 bases from V and 10 bases from J, with 11 bases between. Germline V gene lookup returns CDR1 SGHRS and CDR2 YFSETQ. The CDR3 DNA follows: TGCGCCAGCAGCTGGACCGGGTCAGAGCAGTTCTTC. The encoded protein is CASSWTGSEQFF.

V gene TRBV19 combines with J gene TRBJ2-7; maybe TRBD1 (6 bases). CDR3 size: 13 residues. CDR1 and CDR2 (germline): LNHDA, SQIVND (reference sequence). V was cut by 6 bases and J by 9 bases, with 18 bases left in between. The CDR3 loop is CASSPGQVYWQYF. The CDR3 DNA reads as TGTGCCAGTAGCCCGGGACAAGTATATTGGCAGTACTTC. Filled out from reference TRBV19 and TRBJ2-7, the complete variable domain reads DGGITQSPKYLFRKEGQNVTLSCEQNLNHDAMYWYRQDPGQGLRLIYYSQIVNDFQKGDIAEGYSVSREKKESFPLTVTSAQKNPTAFYLCASSPGQVYWQYFGPGTRLTVT.

This clonotype turned up a few times. The chain employs TRBV6-1 and TRBJ1-1; TRBD1 might be the D (5 bases). CDR3 length: 16 residues. The V end lost 0 bases, the J end lost 0 bases, and 11 bases lay between the germline ends. Germline V CDR1 and CDR2: MNHNS, SASEGT. In DNA, the CDR3 is TGTGCCAGCAGTGAAGCATGGGGACGGATGAACACTGAAGCTTTCTTT. The encoded protein is CASSEAWGRMNTEAFF.

V usage is TRBV12-3 or TRBV12-4 and J usage is TRBJ2-5, with D uncertain. The DNA end lines up better with TRBJ2-1; the J call may be wrong. The CDR3 covers 13 residues. CDR3 DNA: TGTGCCAGCAGTTTGATTGCTGGGAATGAGCAGTTCTTC. This encodes CASSLIAGNEQFF.

The rearrangement uses TRBV27 and TRBJ2-1; D may be TRBD1 (6 bases). The J call may be faulty, since TRBJ2-5 better matches the DNA end. There are 15 residues in the CDR3. Germline V gene sequence: CDR1 MNHEY, CDR2 SMNVEV (reference sequence). CDR3 region: CASTSYITGNETQYF. The CDR3 DNA reads as TGTGCCAGCACCTCTTATATCACAGGGAACGAGACCCAGTACTTC.